This T cell receptor (beta chain) was captured in a study of cytomegalovirus exposure and HLA in healthy donors. General observations from the study: Most TCR sequences were seen very rarely across donors, but some public TCRs occurred in many. Follow-up analysis seemed to connect common viral pathogens with several of the most significant clusters identified. For cytomegalovirus status, the classifier reportedly gave diagnoses with high specificity and sensitivity. Segments of the TCR beta V type were, in most cases, productive about 87% or about 30% of the time in an earlier analysis.

PCR involved 60 Vbeta and 13 Jbeta primers. Assay: immunoSEQ multiplex PCR; the TCRdb copy retains only in-frame clones and omits some. The sample yields about 140,000 clones, 82% seen once. For this clone: Its antigen is unidentified.

From germline, CDR1 is LNHDA and CDR2 SQIVND (reference sequence). The CDR3 is made up of 14 amino acids. V lost 5 bases and J lost 0, with 11 bases in between. This chain connects TRBV19 to TRBJ2-7; possible D gene TRBD2, 5 bases. This receptor was identified in a man aged 18 to 30 in good health and CMV-seropositive. The sample was PBMCs. The CDR3 reads CASSPGLASYEQYF. In nucleotides, the CDR3 is TGTGCCAGTAGTCCGGGTCTAGCCTCCTACGAGCAGTACTTC. Full variable domain (outside the CDR3, taken from reference TRBV19 and TRBJ2-7): DGGITQSPKYLFRKEGQNVTLSCEQNLNHDAMYWYRQDPGQGLRLIYYSQIVNDFQKGDIAEGYSVSREKKESFPLTVTSAQKNPTAFYLCASSPGLASYEQYFGPGTRLTVT.